The source of this T cell receptor beta chain is a study of blood T cell repertoires in COVID-19 (dated by TCRdb to 2018 to 2021). Background on the whole study: Collaborator samples came from the United States, Italy and Spain and covered acute and convalescent phases of COVID-19. The prospective study material was composed of cDNA or gDNA derived from T cells, B-cell-depleted T cells, or PBMCs. Nearly every sample came with metadata listing a de-identified subject ID, COVID-19 status, age in years and sex. Where available, HLA class I and class II types were taken from metadata supplied by the sample provider and were not determined by assay-based typing. The samples were drawn from two sources: the first 160 participants of the ongoing ImmuneRACE study, and 1,200 or so subjects contributed by 6 global collaborators. The repertoires were made available in a free public database intended to serve as a resource for research on the immune response to SARS-CoV-2. The dataset comprised deeply sampled blood TCRbeta repertoires from subjects exposed to, actively infected with, or recovered from COVID-19.

Concerning this clone: It lacks a known antigen. No quality values exist for individual bases; no much larger clone is one base distant. The same CDR3 can be traced to other DNA sequences in this sample.

TCRbeta CDR3 regions were amplified from genomic DNA by means of the immunoSEQ Assay, a bias-controlled multiplex PCR. Processing in the source paper ran as follows. The number of nucleated cells in each sample was estimated from the amplification of reference gene primers within the assay. Sequence reads were collapsed and filtered to measure the absolute abundance of every unique TCRbeta CDR3 rearrangement. For each sample, productive Simpson clonality was calculated by taking the square root of Simpson's diversity index across productive rearrangements. This immuneACCESS table, as held by TCRdb, lists in-frame sequences with V and J called but not all clones. Of the missing ones, under half trace to an unresolved V gene in checked studies; the others have no known cause. V, J and clone size are those of that table, while D and trimming were read from the DNA. For this sample there are 200,000 or so clones; approximately 89% appear just once. The top ten clones comprise around 3.7% of the sample.

At the junction V is shortened by 0 bases and J by 1 base, with 7 bases in between. As encoded in the germline V gene, CDR1 is SGDLS while CDR2 is YYNGEE. The CDR3 starts with the cysteine, ends with the phenylalanine, and has 14 residues. Only the CDR3 portion is preserved as DNA: 42 bases, with reading frame beginning at the first base. Findings and caveats that apply to the study as a whole: How much clinical and demographic metadata was included differed by source and by participant, and the metadata was provided uncurated.

Enrolling through a virtual design, the prospective study's participants ranged in age from about 18 to 100 years and lived across around 25 United States geographic areas. In the prospective study, cohorts were assigned on the basis of participant-reported clinical history obtained from a screening survey and a study questionnaire. Exposed participants had been in contact, within 2 weeks of entering the study, with a person who had a PCR-confirmed or clinician-diagnosed case of COVID-19. Each participant in the prospective study had whole blood, serum and a nasopharyngeal or oropharyngeal swab collected by mobile phlebotomists. Participants in the prospective study had the option to provide additional blood draws and questionnaires over an approximately 2-month period. Before DNA extraction, blood samples from the prospective study were shipped at room temperature or frozen.

Recombination joined TRBV9 with TRBJ1-1; the D gene cannot be resolved reliably. This clonotype originated in a woman aged 25 to 39 who had been exposed to COVID-19. The sample consisted of PBMCs or T cells enriched from blood (not recorded which). The CDR3 region has the sequence CASSVAGGNTEAFF. The nucleotide sequence reads as follows: TGTGCCAGCAGCGTAGCTGGCGGGAACACTGAAGCTTTCTTT.